Listed here are 4 T cell receptor beta chains from one sample, sequenced in a study of human T cells and chemical hapten exposure. TCRdb reanalysed the RACE reads using MiXCR and keeps one entry per CDR3 protein. The sample holds about 120,000 distinct CDR3 sequences, 12% to 15% seen once. Time point reported: patch test 1, 2 weeks after DPC sensitization. Treatment noted: therapeutic diphenylcyclopropenone sensitization with weekly scalp DPC. This specimen was whole blood, taken in connection with sensitization to the hapten diphenylcyclopropenone (DPC). Receptor source: a man younger than 35 with alopecia areata. Some clones in this sample may be carry-over from other donors' samples.

J is TRBJ2-7 and V is TRBV29-1; no clear D gene. V was trimmed by 7 bases and J by 3 bases, leaving 10 bases between them. The CDR3 length is 11 residues. Germline values: CDR1 SQVTM, CDR2 ANQGSEA. The CDR3 nucleotides are TGCAGCGCTCGTCATGGCTACGAGCAGTACGTC. It translates to CSARHGYEQYV.

The genes are TRBV18 and TRBJ2-7; 8 bases are shared with TRBD1. The V and J ends lost 6 bases and 2 bases, in that order; junction bases with no gene match: 9. Germline V lookup: CDR1 KGHSH, CDR2 LQKENI. The CDR3 consists of 15 residues. In DNA, the CDR3 is TGTGCCAGCTCCGGACTCGGGACAGGTCCCTACGAGCAGTACTTC. This sequence encodes CASSGLGTGPYEQYF.

V usage is TRBV28 and J usage is TRBJ1-6; 11 bases match TRBD1. The germline CDR1 and CDR2 sequences are MDHEN and SYDVKM. The junction had 11 bases not matched to a gene; V was cut back by 10 bases and J by 9 bases. This CDR3 region has 15 residues. DNA for the CDR3: TGTGCCACCATAGTTTCAGGGACAGGGGGTTCACCCCTCCACTTT. As protein: CATIVSGTGGSPLHF.

The chain uses TRBV7-9 and TRBJ2-1; D remains unclear. V lost 1 base and J lost 7, with 2 bases in between. The CDR3 spans 11 residues. CDR1 and CDR2 (germline): SEHNR, FQNEAQ (reference sequence). The CDR3 DNA reads as TGTGCCAGCAGCTTAGGAAATGAGCAGTTCTTC. It translates to CASSLGNEQFF.